This record covers a single T cell receptor (beta chain). A read error may explain this, as a much larger clone is one base away. The conserved phenylalanine or tryptophan normally closing the CDR3 is absent here, so this likely arose from a read error. The data were taken from a study of T cells in Graves' hyperthyroidism and ophthalmopathy. For the study at large: Sampling of peripheral blood happened at initial diagnosis, prior to any treatment.

Patients having uncontrolled infection, another autoimmune disease, pregnancy or lactation were not included. The germline gives CDR1 SQVTM, CDR2 ANQGSEA. The CDR3 has 14 residues. The V end lost 4 bases, the J end lost 2 bases, and 15 bases lay between the germline ends. Amplification of TCR beta CDR3 regions used RNA as the template. First-round RT-PCR of the TCR CDR3 relied on the HTBI primer set. TCRdb reanalysed the multiplex PCR reads using MiXCR and keeps one entry per CDR3 protein. The sample includes about 270,000 distinct CDR3 sequences, almost 25% of them seen just once. V and J are TRBV29-1 and TRBJ2-7, with D possibly matching TRBD2 (7 bases). The sequence came from a woman in her forties with Graves' ophthalmopathy. The sequenced sample was blood. In DNA, the CDR3 is TGCAGCGTTGGAGGGTTCGGGGGGCCCTACGAGCAGTACCTC. This translates into CSVGGFGGPYEQYL.